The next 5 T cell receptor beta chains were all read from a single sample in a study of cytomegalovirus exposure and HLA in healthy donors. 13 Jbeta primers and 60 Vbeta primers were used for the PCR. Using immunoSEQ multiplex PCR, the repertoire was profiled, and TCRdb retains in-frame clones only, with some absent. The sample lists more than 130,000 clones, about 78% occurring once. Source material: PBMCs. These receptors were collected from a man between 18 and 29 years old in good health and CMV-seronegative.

The CDR3 region has the DNA TGTGCCAGCAGCGTAGATCAGGGGAACTATGGCTACACCTTC. It translates to CASSVDQGNYGYTF. The chain is built from TRBV9 and TRBJ1-2; the D gene is possibly TRBD1 (6 bases). Looked up from germline, CDR1 is SGDLS and CDR2 is YYNGEE. Trimming took 0 bases from V and 2 from J, leaving 8 bases between them. The CDR3 has 14 residues.

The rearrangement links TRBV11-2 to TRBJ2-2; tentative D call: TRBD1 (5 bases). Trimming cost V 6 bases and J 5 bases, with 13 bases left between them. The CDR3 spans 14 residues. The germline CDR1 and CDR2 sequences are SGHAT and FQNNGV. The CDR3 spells CASSWGAETGELFF. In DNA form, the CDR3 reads TGTGCCAGCAGTTGGGGCGCGGAAACCGGGGAGCTGTTTTTT.

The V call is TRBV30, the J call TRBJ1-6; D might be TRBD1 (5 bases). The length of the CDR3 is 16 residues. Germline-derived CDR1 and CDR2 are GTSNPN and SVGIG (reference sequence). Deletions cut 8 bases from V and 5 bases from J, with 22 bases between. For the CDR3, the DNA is TGTGCCGCTCCCGGGGGGGGACCGATTAATAATTCACCCCTCCACTTT. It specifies CAAPGGGPINNSPLHF.

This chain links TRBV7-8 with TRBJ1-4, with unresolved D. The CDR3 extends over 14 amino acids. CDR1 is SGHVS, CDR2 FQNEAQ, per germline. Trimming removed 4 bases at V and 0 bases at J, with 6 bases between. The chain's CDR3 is CASSYQATNEKLFF. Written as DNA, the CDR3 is TGTGCCAGCAGCTACCAGGCAACTAATGAAAAACTGTTTTTT.

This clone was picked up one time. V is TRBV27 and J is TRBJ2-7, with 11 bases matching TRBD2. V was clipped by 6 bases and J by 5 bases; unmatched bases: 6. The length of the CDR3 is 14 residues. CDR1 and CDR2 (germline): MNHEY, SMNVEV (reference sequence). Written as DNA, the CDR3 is TGTGCCAGCAGCCCGGGACTAGCGGTACACGAGCAGTACTTC. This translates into CASSPGLAVHEQYF.